The entry below describes one T cell receptor beta chain. Antigen: not known. The PCR made use of 60 Vbeta and 13 Jbeta primers. Assay: immunoSEQ multiplex PCR; the TCRdb copy retains only in-frame clones and omits some. Of around 100,000 clones in the sample, roughly 80% are singletons; the top ten hold more than 20%. CDR3 length equals 14 residues. Germline loops: CDR1 MNHNS, CDR2 SASEGT. V was clipped by 7 bases and J by 4 bases; unmatched bases: 9. The data were obtained in a study of cytomegalovirus exposure and HLA in healthy donors. Study-wide context: Approximately 80 million unique TCRs from HLA-typed donors were held in an early data release.

Study-wide findings and caveats: Rarity characterized most TCR sequences, yet some public TCRs appeared in many donors. In a later analysis, TCR beta V- and J-gene trimming showed a link to a missense DCLRE1C variant.

This TCR was sampled from a man aged 25 to 40 in good health and CMV-seropositive. The specimen sequenced was PBMCs. The chain combines TRBV6-1 with TRBJ1-2, with TRBD1 identical over 7 bases. CDR3 protein: CASKMSRGTYGYTF. Here the CDR3 DNA reads TGTGCCAGCAAGATGAGCAGGGGGACCTATGGCTACACCTTC.